A single sample is the source of the 26 T cell receptor beta chains below, sequenced in a study of post-analysis software for immune sequencing data. Whole-study results and caveats: In patients, TRBV5-6, TRBV5-1 and TRBV20-1 belonged to five TRBV segments found more frequently than in controls.

Incorporated into the TCR beta cDNA libraries were unique molecular identifiers, which served to reduce PCR and sequencing biases. MiXCR, run by TCRdb on the PCR reads, gives a single entry per CDR3 protein. The sample holds over 150,000 distinct CDR3 sequences, about 32% seen once. Their target antigens are unknown. The sample was blood. The receptors stem from a girl aged 5 to 17 with multiple sclerosis.

With regard to this clonotype: A much larger clonotype is one base distant, so this may be a read error. V gene TRBV29-1 combines with J gene TRBJ2-1; tentatively, D is TRBD2 (5 bases). The J call could be wrong; TRBJ2-7 is a better fit for the DNA end. Germline values: CDR1 SQVTM, CDR2 ANQGSEA. The CDR3 runs 15 residues. The CDR3 is CSVEFVAGPYNEQYF. Here the CDR3 DNA reads TGCAGCGTTGAATTTGTGGCGGGCCCCTACAATGAGCAGTACTTC.

Notes on this clonotype: A read error is possible here, since a much larger clone lies one base away. The chain links TRBV10-3 to TRBJ2-4, with D possibly matching TRBD2 (7 bases). The V and J ends lost 4 bases and 13 bases respectively, with 20 bases between them. This CDR3 has 14 amino acids. Per the germline V gene, CDR1 is ENHRY and CDR2 is SYGVKD. CDR3 DNA sequence: TGTGCCATCAGTGGGACCAGGGGAGGGGAGTCCCAGTACTTC. This codes for CAISGTRGGESQYF.

This clonotype was recorded at least ten times. V usage is TRBV6-5 and J usage is TRBJ2-7; no reliable D call. This CDR3 contains 12 residues. Germline CDR1 and CDR2: MNHEY and SVGAGI. V was pared by 11 bases and J by 5 bases, with 16 bases between. CDR3 residues: CAAERSRDEQYF. The DNA of the CDR3 is TGTGCCGCAGAACGATCCCGGGACGAGCAGTACTTC.

The V gene is TRBV5-1, the J gene TRBJ2-7, with D uncertain. The germline gives CDR1 SGHRS, CDR2 YFSETQ. Trimming took off 4 bases at V and 0 bases at J, with 11 bases between the two ends. This CDR3 region has 14 residues. The CDR3 reads CASSPVGYSYEQYF. DNA of the CDR3: TGCGCCAGCAGCCCGGTGGGCTACTCCTACGAGCAGTACTTC.

The genes are TRBV7-8 and TRBJ2-1, with D hard to call. Trimming cost V 1 base and J 0 bases, with 10 bases left between them. CDR1 and CDR2 (germline): SGHVS, FQNEAQ. The CDR3 contains 16 residues. The CDR3 DNA follows: TGTGCCAGCAGCTTAGGTGTTGAGAGCTCCTACAATGAGCAGTTCTTC. It encodes CASSLGVESSYNEQFF.

In DNA form, the CDR3 reads TGTGCCAGCAGCTCGGGCTGGATATACGAGCAGTACTTC. Translation gives CASSSGWIYEQYF. The chain links TRBV7-2 to TRBJ2-7; D is uncertain. V was pared by 4 bases and J by 4 bases, with 11 bases between. This CDR3 is built from 13 residues. CDR1 is SGHTA and CDR2 is FQGNSA in the germline V gene.

V usage is TRBV7-9 and J usage is TRBJ2-5; 8 bases are a match to TRBD1. Germline CDR1 is SEHNR and CDR2 is FQNEAQ (reference sequence). The CDR3 runs 15 residues. V dropped 5 bases and J dropped 11; count of bases not matched to a gene: 16. The chain's CDR3 is CASSVGTGEYNEQYF. CDR3 sequence (DNA): TGTGCCAGCAGCGTAGGGACAGGAGAATACAATGAGCAGTACTTC. The full variable domain, in which reference TRBV7-9 and TRBJ2-5 provide the parts outside the CDR3, is DTGVSQNPRHKITKRGQNVTFRCDPISEHNRLYWYRQTLGQGPEFLTYFQNEAQLEKSRLLSDRFSAERPKGSFSTLEIQRTEQGDSAMYLCASSVGTGEYNEQYFGPGTRLLVL.

The sample holds many counts of this clonotype. V usage is TRBV9 and J usage is TRBJ1-2; D not certain. CDR3 length: 13 residues. CDR1 is SGDLS and CDR2 is YYNGEE in the germline V gene. V was clipped by 1 base and J by 6 bases, with 10 bases between them. The CDR3 sequence: CASSVTGRDGYTF. CDR3 nucleotide sequence: TGTGCCAGCAGCGTAACTGGGCGGGATGGCTACACCTTC. Drawing the rest from reference TRBV9 and TRBJ1-2, the complete variable domain is DSGVTQTPKHLITATGQRVTLRCSPRSGDLSVYWYQQSLDQGLQFLIQYYNGEERAKGNILERFSAQQFPDLHSELNLSSLELGDSALYFCASSVTGRDGYTFGSGTRLTVV.

The chain uses TRBV5-1 and TRBJ1-5; D unclear. The germline CDR1 and CDR2 sequences are SGHRS and YFSETQ. With 0 bases removed from V and 0 bases from J, the gap between germline ends came to 22 bases. This CDR3 comprises 20 residues. CDR3 DNA sequence: TGCGCCAGCAGCTTGGGTTCACGGGAGCAGCTCCCCACTAGCAATCAGCCCCAGCATTTT. Protein product: CASSLGSREQLPTSNQPQHF. The full variable domain, rest sourced from reference TRBV5-1 and TRBJ1-5, is KAGVTQTPRYLIKTRGQQVTLSCSPISGHRSVSWYQQTPGQGLQFLFEYFSETQRNKGNFPGRFSGRQFSNSRSEMNVSTLELGDSALYLCASSLGSREQLPTSNQPQHFGDGTRLSIL.

At least ten counts were recorded for this clonotype. The J gene is TRBJ2-5, the V gene TRBV6-6; D is undetermined. The CDR3 loop spans 12 amino acids. Germline CDR1 reads MNHNY; CDR2 reads SVGAGI (reference sequence). The V end was cut by 0 bases, the J end by 3 bases, with 2 bases between. The CDR3 DNA reads as TGTGCCAGCAGTTACTCTAAAGAGACCCAGTACTTC. Encoded protein: CASSYSKETQYF.

This clonotype is a singleton in its sample. The chain combines TRBV7-2 with TRBJ1-4, with a weak D call TRBD1 (6 bases). Germline CDR1 reads SGHTA; CDR2 reads FQGNSA. The V and J ends lost 4 bases and 8 bases respectively, with 17 bases between them. The length of the CDR3 is 15 residues. Here the CDR3 reads CASSSRTELREKLFF. CDR3 nucleotide sequence: TGTGCCAGCAGCTCCCGGACAGAGTTGAGGGAAAAACTGTTTTTT.

The chain has TRBV24-1 and TRBJ2-1; no firm D call. This CDR3 contains 14 residues. Germline V lookup: CDR1 KGHDR, CDR2 SFDVKD. Trimming took 3 bases from V and 0 from J, leaving 5 bases between them. CDR3 in amino acids: CATSDRDSYNEQFF. In nucleotides, the CDR3 is TGTGCCACCAGTGATAGGGACTCCTACAATGAGCAGTTCTTC.

The chain is built from TRBV12-3 or TRBV12-4 and TRBJ2-3; perhaps TRBD2 as D (5 bases). The V gene lost 3 bases and the J gene lost 2 bases, with 12 bases spanning the gap. The CDR3 totals 15 residues. CDR3 amino acids: CASSFGSVLTDTQYF. The CDR3 DNA is TGTGCCAGCAGTTTTGGGAGCGTCCTCACAGATACGCAGTATTTT.

Concerning this clonotype itself: This may come from a read error, since a much larger clone is one base off. The chain uses TRBV5-1 and TRBJ2-3, with 7 positions matching TRBD2. In germline, CDR1 is SGHRS, CDR2 YFSETQ. V shed 4 bases and J 0 bases; nucleotides not matched to a gene: 11. The CDR3 sequence is 17 residues long. The CDR3 DNA reads TGCGCCAGCAGCGCCCTGACGGCTAGCGGAAGCACAGATACGCAGTATTTT. Encoded protein: CASSALTASGSTDTQYF.

The J gene is TRBJ1-5, the V gene TRBV6-6; unclear D gene. Germline values: CDR1 MNHNY, CDR2 SVGAGI (reference sequence). This CDR3 contains 12 residues. The V end lost 5 bases, the J end lost 9 bases, and 11 bases lay between the germline ends. The CDR3 sequence: CASSREGGPQHF. The CDR3 bases are TGTGCCAGCAGTCGAGAGGGAGGGCCCCAGCATTTT.

This clonotype was seen a handful of times. The chain carries TRBV21-1 and TRBJ2-5; TRBD2, the table's D call, was not compared with the DNA. TRBV21-1 is listed as a pseudogene. CDR3 length equals 14 residues. The CDR3 sequence is CASRWEREGETQYF. CDR3 DNA sequence: TGTGCCAGCAGATGGGAGCGGGAGGGTGAGACCCAGTACTTC.

This clonotype has just one count. V is TRBV7-3 and J is TRBJ2-2; TRBD1 is a possible D gene (6 bases). The CDR3 is 17 residues long. Per the germline V gene, CDR1 is SGHTA and CDR2 is FQGTGA. V lost 4 bases and J 3 bases, leaving 18 bases between the germline ends. CDR3 sequence (DNA): TGTGCCAGCAGCTCGATGAGGGCAGGGGTGGACACCGGGGAGCTGTTTTTT. Amino acids: CASSSMRAGVDTGELFF.

The chain links TRBV7-9 to TRBJ1-4; no reliable D call. This CDR3 is 17 amino acids long. Germline values: CDR1 SEHNR, CDR2 FQNEAQ (reference sequence). Trimming stripped 3 bases from V and 7 bases from J, with 21 bases between. CDR3 coding DNA: TGTGCCAGCAGCTTCCCCTCGGAGGGAAATGAAGGTGAAAAACTGTTTTTT. Translated: CASSFPSEGNEGEKLFF.

This clonotype was detected many times. V and J are TRBV10-3 and TRBJ1-2; TRBD1 is a possible D gene (6 bases). Germline V CDR1 and CDR2: ENHRY, SYGVKD. The CDR3 totals 14 residues. V lost 4 bases and J lost 0, with 9 bases in between. CDR3 coding DNA: TGTGCCATCAGTGGGAGGACAGCTAACTATGGCTACACCTTC. Amino acids: CAISGRTANYGYTF.

This clonotype was counted only a few times. The chain combines TRBV7-9 with TRBJ1-1; D may be TRBD1 (6 bases). The CDR3 loop spans 15 amino acids. The V gene lost 1 base and the J gene lost 7 bases, with 16 bases spanning the gap. CDR1 and CDR2 (germline): SEHNR, FQNEAQ (reference sequence). CDR3 nucleotide sequence: TGTGCCAGCAGCTTAGATATTCAGGGGCAGGATGAAGCTTTCTTT. Translation gives CASSLDIQGQDEAFF.

Regarding this clonotype: Possible read error: a much larger clone is one base away. V usage is TRBV5-1 and J usage is TRBJ1-2, with D possibly matching TRBD1 (6 bases). Germline V lookup: CDR1 SGHRS, CDR2 YFSETQ. The CDR3 contains 14 residues. V lost 3 bases and J 4 bases, leaving 13 bases between the germline ends. CDR3 amino acids: CASSWEGEPYGYTF. Here the CDR3 DNA reads TGCGCCAGCAGCTGGGAGGGGGAACCCTATGGCTACACCTTC.

Many counts were recorded for this clonotype. The gene calls are TRBV28 and TRBJ2-1; D might be TRBD1 (6 bases). Looked up from germline, CDR1 is MDHEN and CDR2 is SYDVKM. The CDR3 is 16 amino acids. V lost 1 base and J lost 4, with 14 bases in between. In nucleotides, the CDR3 is TGTGCCAGCAGTTTATACAGGGTTATTGATTACAATGAGCAGTTCTTC. Protein product: CASSLYRVIDYNEQFF. Using reference TRBV28 and TRBJ2-1 for the parts outside the CDR3, the full variable domain is DVKVTQSSRYLVKRTGEKVFLECVQDMDHENMFWYRQDPGLGLRLIYFSYDVKMKEKGDIPEGYSVSREKKERFSLILESASTNQTSMYLCASSLYRVIDYNEQFFGPGTRLTVL.

This clonotype was picked up a small number of times. The J gene is TRBJ2-3, the V gene TRBV27; 10 bases match TRBD2. Germline CDR1 and CDR2: MNHEY and SMNVEV (reference sequence). This CDR3 is 14 amino acids long. The trim removed 6 bases at V and 5 bases at J, leaving 5 bases unmatched. The DNA for the CDR3 is TGTGCCAGCAGACTACTAGCGGGAAGAGATACGCAGTATTTT. Its protein product is CASRLLAGRDTQYF.

This clonotype occurred many times. The rearrangement links TRBV15 to TRBJ2-1; the match to TRBD2 covers 12 bases. This CDR3 contains 16 residues. With 5 bases clipped from V and 9 bases from J, the junction kept 11 bases outside the gene matches. Germline CDR1 reads LNHNV; CDR2 reads YYDKDF (reference sequence). CDR3 in DNA: TGTGCCACCAGCTGGGGGTCTAGCGGGAGGGCCATTGAGCAGTTCTTC. Translation gives CATSWGSSGRAIEQFF.

This clonotype was recorded a few times. The chain employs TRBV12-3 or TRBV12-4 and TRBJ2-1; 9 nucleotides match TRBD2. Trimming removed 8 bases from V and 10 bases from J; junction bases left unmatched: 15. The CDR3 has 15 residues. The DNA for the CDR3 is TGTGCCAGCGGGGGCTCCGGGACTAGCCTCAGCGAGCAGTTCTTC. Its protein is CASGGSGTSLSEQFF.

V usage is TRBV2 and J usage is TRBJ1-4, with 7 positions matching TRBD1. This CDR3 spans 14 amino acids. Germline V CDR1 and CDR2: SNHLY, FYNNEI. J gave up 7 bases and V 6 bases, and 8 bases lay outside the gene matches. This CDR3 is CASRMTGYGEKLFF. The CDR3 DNA sequence: TGTGCCAGCAGGATGACAGGGTACGGTGAAAAACTGTTTTTT.